This is a list of T cell receptor beta chains from one sample in a study of T cell repertoires in cytomegalovirus infection. TCRdb used MiXCR to reprocess the reads, holding one entry per CDR3 protein. The sample shows about 400,000 distinct CDR3 sequences, roughly 20% of them seen only once. The specimen sequenced was PBMCs. The source of these receptors is a human donor in good health (CMV status not recorded). Some clones in this sample may be carry-over from other donors' samples. Both conserved end residues are part of each CDR3. The D gene is left open where the match is weak. A row's size may be missing; if present it is once, few, many or a size class.

J,size,D,V,CDR3,DNA
TRBJ1-5,many,-,TRBV7-8,CASSQDNNQPQHF,TGTGCCAGCAGCCAGGACAACAATCAGCCCCAGCATTTT
TRBJ2-7,-,-,TRBV19,CASSARVQYEQYF,TGTGCCAGTAGCGCCCGGGTCCAATACGAGCAGTACTTC
TRBJ2-5,many,-,TRBV5-1,CASSLQVQETQYF,TGCGCCAGCAGCTTGCAGGTCCAAGAGACCCAGTACTTC
TRBJ1-6,few,-,TRBV5-4,CASSSPRGSPLHF,TGTGCCAGCAGCTCCCCACGAGGATCACCCCTCCACTTT
TRBJ1-4,-,TRBD1,TRBV12-3/TRBV12-4,CASRMTGFGEKLFF,TGTGCCAGCAGGATGACAGGGTTTGGTGAAAAACTGTTTTTT
TRBJ1-1,few,-,TRBV2,CASGGSNTEAFF,TGTGCCAGCGGGGGCTCGAATACTGAAGCTTTCTTT
TRBJ2-1,few,-,TRBV6-2/TRBV6-3,CASSNPGDTPEQFF,TGTGCCAGCAGTAACCCAGGGGACACGCCTGAGCAGTTCTTC
TRBJ2-7,many,TRBD2,TRBV7-2,CASSPNRLAPENF,TGTGCCAGCAGCCCGAACCGACTAGCGCCTGAGAACTTC
TRBJ2-1,-,TRBD2,TRBV6-6,CASSGTSGSNEQFF,TGTGCCAGCAGCGGGACTAGCGGGAGTAATGAGCAGTTCTTC
TRBJ2-2,-,TRBD1,TRBV11-3,CASSLRGQGKTGELFF,TGTGCCAGCAGCTTACGCGGACAGGGAAAGACCGGGGAGCTGTTTTTT
TRBJ2-3,few,-,TRBV6-2/TRBV6-3,CASRLTLVSTDTQYF,TGTGCCAGCAGACTAACCCTAGTTAGCACAGATACGCAGTATTTT
TRBJ2-2,few,-,TRBV19,CASSATLTDRGELFF,TGTGCCAGTAGTGCAACCCTAACAGATCGCGGGGAGCTGTTTTTT
TRBJ2-2,many,-,TRBV7-2,CASSFIETGELFF,TGTGCCAGCAGCTTTATTGAGACCGGGGAGCTGTTTTTT
TRBJ1-6,-,-,TRBV18,CASFAGNQNSPLHF,TGTGCCAGCTTTGCTGGTAATCAAAATTCACCCCTCCACTTT
TRBJ2-7,-,-,TRBV12-3/TRBV12-4,CASSAGTMGVGEQYF,TGTGCCAGCAGTGCGGGGACCATGGGCGTTGGCGAGCAGTACTTC
TRBJ2-7,-,TRBD1,TRBV4-3,CASSPGTGIFEQYF,TGCGCCAGCAGCCCGGGGACAGGGATTTTCGAGCAGTACTTC
TRBJ2-7,-,-,TRBV6-2/TRBV6-3,CASIPVGWEGYEQYF,TGTGCCAGCATCCCGGTCGGGTGGGAAGGCTACGAGCAGTACTTC
TRBJ1-1,few,-,TRBV19,CASRSPGASGNTEAFF,TGTGCCAGTAGGTCACCAGGGGCGTCGGGGAACACTGAAGCTTTCTTT
TRBJ1-1,many,-,TRBV19,CASSIGQGTEAFF,TGTGCCAGTAGTATTGGGCAGGGGACTGAAGCTTTCTTT
TRBJ1-5,few,-,TRBV6-5,CASSSGWVQPQHF,TGTGCCAGCAGTTCGGGCTGGGTTCAGCCCCAGCATTTT
TRBJ1-5,-,-,TRBV12-3/TRBV12-4,CASSYGAAGASNQPQHF,TGTGCCAGCAGTTACGGGGCGGCTGGCGCCAGCAATCAGCCCCAGCATTTT
TRBJ1-1,-,-,TRBV30,CAWDKGMNTEAFF,TGTGCCTGGGATAAGGGGATGAACACTGAAGCTTTCTTT
TRBJ2-1,-,-,TRBV15,CATKVASGTGEQFF,TGTGCCACCAAGGTTGCTAGCGGGACAGGTGAGCAGTTCTTC
TRBJ1-5,-,-,TRBV6-2/TRBV6-3,CASSSLTVAGQPQHF,TGTGCCAGCAGTTCCCTGACGGTGGCGGGTCAGCCCCAGCATTTT
TRBJ1-5,-,-,TRBV14,CASSQGGRPQHF,TGTGCCAGCAGCCAAGGGGGTAGGCCCCAGCATTTT
TRBJ1-6,many,-,TRBV27,CASSLASTSTLHF,TGTGCCAGCAGTTTGGCTTCTACAAGCACCCTCCACTTT
TRBJ1-3,many,TRBD1,TRBV7-2,CASSFPGQGSGNTIYF,TGTGCCAGCAGCTTCCCGGGACAGGGTTCTGGAAACACCATATATTTT
TRBJ2-5,-,-,TRBV20-1,CSATTPGTQRMETQYF,TGCAGTGCTACCACCCCGGGTACACAACGGATGGAGACCCAGTACTTC
TRBJ1-1,-,TRBD1,TRBV2,CASIPGTAIMNTEAFF,TGTGCCAGCATCCCGGGGACAGCAATTATGAACACTGAAGCTTTCTTT
TRBJ1-2,-,-,TRBV7-2,CASSLVFSGPNYGYTF,TGTGCCAGCAGCTTAGTTTTTTCAGGGCCCAACTATGGCTACACCTTC
TRBJ2-5,many,-,TRBV6-5,CASSYESRETQYF,TGTGCCAGCAGTTACGAATCTCGAGAGACCCAGTACTTC
TRBJ2-7,many,-,TRBV7-2,CASSLMIYEQYF,TGTGCCAGCAGCTTAATGATCTACGAGCAGTACTTC
TRBJ2-5,-,-,TRBV5-1,CASSLEPGEETQYF,TGCGCCAGCAGCTTGGAACCGGGGGAAGAGACCCAGTACTTC
TRBJ1-1,-,TRBD1,TRBV6-1,CASSEVTGMRVLNTEAFF,TGTGCCAGCAGTGAAGTGACAGGGATGAGAGTCCTGAACACTGAAGCTTTCTTT
TRBJ1-1,few,-,TRBV2,CASRASGGAFF,TGTGCCAGCAGGGCAAGCGGAGGGGCTTTCTTT